Included here is one T cell receptor (beta chain) sequence, with context. The antigen is not known. Reverse transcribed after extraction, RNA yielded cDNA as the sequencing template. Some clones are missing from TCRdb's copy, which holds only in-frame ones; the method was immunoSEQ multiplex PCR. The sample records some 190,000 clones, 50% to 60% being singletons. This specimen belongs to a study of CD8+ T cells in alopecia areata. Whole-study context: Tofacitinib administration to treated patients was oral, at 5 to 10 mg twice daily. Treated patients' severity was scored by percentage of affected scalp area. Study results and caveats: Clonality exceeded that of normal scalp in lesional scalp, most notably in alopecia totalis/universalis. On tofacitinib, scalp clonality and expanded CD8+ clones among top 100 fell significantly.

The length of the CDR3 is 13 residues. Trimming removed 5 bases from V and 8 bases from J, with 12 bases in between. The germline gives CDR1 MNHNS, CDR2 SASEGT. Treatment in this sample: oral pan-JAK inhibitor, 5-10 mg twice daily. Source: CD4+ T cells sorted from blood, taken at week 4, from a patient treated with tofacitinib. V gene TRBV6-1 combines with J gene TRBJ2-2; D remains ambiguous. The sequence came from a human donor with alopecia areata. The CDR3 reads CASSPLGSGELFF. The CDR3 region has the DNA TGTGCCAGCAGTCCCCTTGGGTCGGGGGAGCTGTTTTTT.